Listed here are 31 T cell receptor beta chains from one sample, sequenced in a study of cytomegalovirus exposure and HLA in healthy donors. Primers: 60 Vbeta forward and 13 Jbeta reverse. TCRdb's copy holds only in-frame clones and misses some; the assay was immunoSEQ multiplex PCR. The sample carries tens of thousands of clones, around three quarters recorded once. The sample was PBMCs. These receptors were obtained from a man in his thirties or forties in good health and CMV-seronegative.

This chain connects TRBV7-9 to TRBJ2-3, with 8 bases lining up with TRBD1. The V gene's germline CDR1 is SEHNR and CDR2 FQNEAQ (reference sequence). This CDR3 has 15 amino acids. J gave up 5 bases and V 5 bases, and 9 bases lay outside the gene matches. The CDR3 here is CASSQGQGPGDTQYF. CDR3 coding DNA: TGTGCCAGCAGCCAAGGACAGGGTCCCGGAGATACGCAGTATTTT.

CDR3 DNA sequence: TGTGCCAGCATTTCAATGTACAGGGGCGCCGGGGAGCTGTTTTTT. Translation: CASISMYRGAGELFF. The chain couples TRBV27 to TRBJ2-2; 7 positions agree with TRBD1. Trimming removed 7 bases from V and 6 bases from J; junction bases left unmatched: 11. The CDR3 contains 15 residues. Germline CDR1 is MNHEY and CDR2 is SMNVEV (reference sequence).

This chain joins TRBV19 and TRBJ1-5; no firm D call. The CDR3 extends over 16 amino acids. Per germline, CDR1 LNHDA and CDR2 SQIVND (reference sequence). Trimming left V 7 bases short and J 0 bases short, with 16 bases between. The CDR3 here is CASIQGPLASNQPQHF. The DNA for the CDR3 is TGTGCCAGTATCCAAGGTCCCCTAGCTAGCAATCAGCCCCAGCATTTT.

This rearrangement joins TRBV6-1 to TRBJ1-5, with 9 bases aligning to TRBD1. V shed 1 base, J shed 7 bases, and the junction held 8 bases outside the gene matches. This CDR3 is 16 amino acids long. CDR1 and CDR2 from the germline V gene are MNHNS and SASEGT. This CDR3 is CASSEGDRVLVQPQHF. CDR3 in DNA: TGTGCCAGCAGTGAAGGGGACAGGGTTTTAGTCCAGCCCCAGCATTTT.

The chain is built from TRBV11-2 and TRBJ2-3, with 11 bases fitting TRBD2. The CDR3 is 17 residues long. Trimming at V came to 4 bases and at J to 6 bases, leaving 12 bases not matched to a gene. In germline, CDR1 is SGHAT, CDR2 FQNNGV. The CDR3 region has the DNA TGTGCCAGCAGCTCCGGGACTAGCGGAGATAGGATGGATACGCAGTATTTT. Its protein is CASSSGTSGDRMDTQYF. Supplemented by reference TRBV11-2 and TRBJ2-3, the full variable domain reads EAGVAQSPRYKIIEKRQSVAFWCNPISGHATLYWYQQILGQGPKLLIQFQNNGVVDDSQLPKDRFSAERLKGVDSTLKIQPAKLEDSAVYLCASSSGTSGDRMDTQYFGPGTRLTVL.

The chain employs TRBV18 and TRBJ2-2; tentative D call: TRBD1 (7 bases). From germline, CDR1 is KGHSH and CDR2 LQKENI. The CDR3 is made up of 15 amino acids. Trimming shortened V by 2 bases and J by 3 bases, and 10 bases separated the two germline ends. The CDR3 DNA follows: TGTGCCAGCTCACCAGCCAGGGGGGACACCGGGGAGCTGTTTTTT. It encodes CASSPARGDTGELFF.

The V call is TRBV10-3, the J call TRBJ1-4, with a possible D match to TRBD1 (6 bases). This CDR3 spans 13 amino acids. Germline V gene data show CDR1 as ENHRY and CDR2 as SYGVKD. V lost 5 bases and J lost 5, with 9 bases in between. The CDR3 loop is CAISMDRNEKLFF. The CDR3 DNA reads TGTGCCATCAGTATGGACAGAAATGAAAAACTGTTTTTT.

J is TRBJ2-2 and V is TRBV9; 7 nucleotides align to TRBD2. Losses at the gene ends were 1 base for V and 2 bases for J; bases not matched to a gene: 5. CDR1 and CDR2 from the germline V gene are SGDLS and YYNGEE. The CDR3 length is 16 residues. The CDR3: CASSVLSGENTGELFF. In DNA, the CDR3 is TGTGCCAGCAGCGTACTAAGCGGGGAAAACACCGGGGAGCTGTTTTTT.

The CDR3: CASSQDSTGKNSPLHF. CDR3 nucleotide sequence: TGCGCCAGCAGCCAAGATTCTACAGGCAAAAATTCACCCCTCCACTTT. V gene TRBV4-3 combines with J gene TRBJ1-6, with D perhaps TRBD1 (5 bases). V was clipped by 0 bases and J by 7 bases, with 13 bases between them. The germline CDR1 and CDR2 sequences are LGHNA and YSLEER. The CDR3 is 16 amino acids.

The chain has TRBV6-6 and TRBJ2-2; 9 nucleotides match TRBD1. This CDR3 region has 15 residues. Germline loops: CDR1 MNHNY, CDR2 SVGAGI (reference sequence). The ends lost 6 bases at V and 3 bases at J; junction bases unmatched: 5. In DNA, the CDR3 is TGTGCCAGCAGCAAACAGGGGGCCGACACCGGGGAGCTGTTTTTT. The encoded protein is CASSKQGADTGELFF.

V usage is TRBV28 and J usage is TRBJ1-5, with D perhaps matching TRBD1 (6 bases). The CDR3 spans 15 residues. Germline lookup yields CDR1 MDHEN and CDR2 SYDVKM. The ends were cut back, 7 bases at V and 0 bases at J, with 13 bases in the middle. The CDR3 region is CASTLGAPSNQPQHF. The CDR3 DNA sequence: TGTGCCAGCACCTTGGGGGCCCCTAGCAATCAGCCCCAGCATTTT.

The chain couples TRBV19 to TRBJ1-2; D might be TRBD1 (5 bases). V lost 8 bases, J lost 3 bases, and 22 bases lay in between. This CDR3 comprises 16 residues. The germline V gene encodes CDR1 LNHDA and CDR2 SQIVND (reference sequence). For the CDR3, the DNA is TGTGCCAGTTTTGGGGAAACAGGAGGGGAATACTATGGCTACACCTTC. This encodes CASFGETGGEYYGYTF.

The CDR3 loop is CASSSQRSSYNEQFF. CDR3 nucleotide sequence: TGTGCCAGCAGCTCCCAGCGGAGCTCCTACAATGAGCAGTTCTTC. The V call is TRBV6-6, the J call TRBJ2-1; D is perhaps TRBD2 (5 bases). This CDR3 comprises 15 residues. Trimming stripped 6 bases from V and 0 bases from J, with 12 bases between. Germline CDR1 is MNHNY and CDR2 is SVGAGI (reference sequence).

The chain carries TRBV7-9 and TRBJ1-2, with D maybe TRBD1 (5 bases). V shed 2 bases and J shed 3 bases, with 16 bases lying between them. Germline V gene lookup returns CDR1 SEHNR and CDR2 FQNEAQ (reference sequence). The CDR3 covers 16 residues. The CDR3 sequence: CASSLTKGRVYYGYTF. The CDR3 bases are TGTGCCAGCAGCTTAACGAAGGGCAGGGTGTACTATGGCTACACCTTC.

This chain links TRBV14 with TRBJ1-2; TRBD1 agrees at 7 bases. The V and J ends lost 8 bases and 0 bases, in that order; junction bases with no gene match: 9. The CDR3 covers 15 residues. Looked up from germline, CDR1 is SGHDN and CDR2 is FVKESK. CDR3 sequence: CASQPPGTANYGYTF. The CDR3 region has the DNA TGTGCCAGCCAGCCGCCCGGGACAGCTAACTATGGCTACACCTTC.

J is TRBJ2-3 and V is TRBV13; TRBD2 agrees at 7 bases. The germline CDR1 and CDR2 sequences are PRHDT and FYEKMQ (reference sequence). The CDR3 is 14 amino acids. The junction had 3 bases not matched to a gene; V was cut back by 2 bases and J by 4 bases. CDR3 region: CASSLRLAPDTQYF. CDR3 nucleotide sequence: TGTGCCAGCAGCTTAAGACTAGCCCCAGATACGCAGTATTTT. Using reference TRBV13 and TRBJ2-3 for the parts outside the CDR3, the full variable domain is AAGVIQSPRHLIKEKRETATLKCYPIPRHDTVYWYQQGPGQDPQFLISFYEKMQSDKGSIPDRFSAQQFSDYHSELNMSSLELGDSALYFCASSLRLAPDTQYFGPGTRLTVL.

The CDR3 sequence: CASSPKSGTGGGSTEAFF. The CDR3 coding sequence is TGTGCCAGCTCACCGAAATCCGGGACAGGGGGAGGTAGCACTGAAGCTTTCTTT. This rearrangement joins TRBV18 to TRBJ1-1, with 11 bases lining up with TRBD1. This CDR3 has 18 amino acids. The V gene's germline CDR1 is KGHSH and CDR2 LQKENI. After removal of 3 bases from V and 4 bases from J, the junction contained 13 bases not matched to a gene.

A few counts support this clone. The rearrangement uses TRBV5-6 and TRBJ2-1, with 7 bases matching TRBD2. The CDR3 spans 13 residues. The ends lost 3 bases at V and 6 bases at J; junction bases unmatched: 3. In germline, CDR1 is SGHDT, CDR2 YYEEEE. In DNA form, the CDR3 reads TGTGCCAGCAGCTCCGGGGGGAGCAATGAGCAGTTCTTC. Translated: CASSSGGSNEQFF.

The chain employs TRBV7-3 and TRBJ2-7, with TRBD2 identical over 9 bases. Losses at the gene ends were 4 bases for V and 3 bases for J; bases not matched to a gene: 16. Per the germline V gene, CDR1 is SGHTA and CDR2 is FQGTGA. The CDR3 sequence is 18 residues long. The CDR3 region has the DNA TGTGCCAGCAGCTCTCCCGACGTAGCGGGAGATCTGTGCTACGAGCAGTACGTC. Protein sequence: CASSSPDVAGDLCYEQYV.

The gene calls are TRBV7-9 and TRBJ1-1; 7 nucleotides agree with TRBD1. The germline gives CDR1 SEHNR, CDR2 FQNEAQ (reference sequence). CDR3 size: 15 residues. The V gene end was trimmed by 5 bases and the J gene end by 3 bases; junction bases not matched to a gene: 9. The CDR3 DNA sequence: TGTGCCAGCAGCCCGGCGGCAGGGGGATACACTGAAGCTTTCTTT. Translation: CASSPAAGGYTEAFF.

The chain couples TRBV7-7 to TRBJ2-7; TRBD1 matches at 10 bases. The CDR3 loop spans 16 amino acids. V was pared by 7 bases and J by 2 bases, with 11 bases of the junction left unmatched. Germline CDR1 and CDR2: SSHAT and FNYEAQ (reference sequence). CDR3: CASNLTGTGVTYEQYV. The CDR3 bases are TGTGCCAGCAACCTAACCGGGACAGGGGTAACCTACGAGCAGTACGTC.

The chain carries TRBV2 and TRBJ1-2, with D tentatively TRBD1 (5 bases). Germline V gives CDR1 SNHLY, CDR2 FYNNEI. The length of the CDR3 is 12 residues. V lost 6 bases to trimming and J lost 3 bases, with 8 bases between them. CDR3 DNA sequence: TGTGCCAGCAGCAGGGTTGACTATGGCTACACCTTC. It specifies CASSRVDYGYTF.

The chain carries TRBV4-2 and TRBJ2-6; 9 positions match TRBD1. The CDR3 covers 19 residues. The germline gives CDR1 LGHNA, CDR2 YNFKEQ. Germline trimming cut 3 bases from V and 1 base from J; bases unmatched to any gene: 10. CDR3 protein: CASSQALQGAASGANVLTF. Written as DNA, the CDR3 is TGTGCCAGCAGCCAGGCTTTACAGGGGGCGGCATCTGGGGCCAACGTCCTGACTTTC.

The chain carries TRBV19 and TRBJ2-6; 8 nucleotides match TRBD1. Germline CDR1 LNHDA, CDR2 SQIVND (reference sequence). The CDR3 covers 20 residues. The V segment lost 1 base and the J segment 1 base; nucleotides outside the gene matches: 12. The CDR3 loop is CASSIGEWTGSHSGANVLTF. CDR3 bases: TGTGCCAGTAGTATAGGGGAATGGACAGGGTCCCATTCTGGGGCCAACGTCCTGACTTTC.

This chain joins TRBV6-1 and TRBJ1-5, with 7 bases matching TRBD1. This CDR3 is 13 amino acids long. Trimming cost V 7 bases and J 5 bases; bases outside gene matches: 5. The V gene's germline CDR1 is MNHNS and CDR2 SASEGT. CDR3: CASIKTGYQPQHF. For the CDR3, the DNA is TGTGCCAGCATCAAGACAGGGTATCAGCCCCAGCATTTT.

The rearrangement uses TRBV14 and TRBJ2-7, with 7 positions matching TRBD1. The CDR3 totals 15 residues. Germline lookup yields CDR1 SGHDN and CDR2 FVKESK. Trimming at V came to 6 bases and at J to 3 bases, leaving 11 bases not matched to a gene. The CDR3 here is CASSETGSRFYEQYF. The DNA of the CDR3 is TGTGCCAGCAGTGAGACAGGGTCAAGGTTCTACGAGCAGTACTTC. The full variable domain, completed using reference TRBV14 and TRBJ2-7, is EAGVTQFPSHSVIEKGQTVTLRCDPISGHDNLYWYRRVMGKEIKFLLHFVKESKQDESGMPNNRFLAERTGGTYSTLKVQPAELEDSGVYFCASSETGSRFYEQYFGPGTRLTVT.

A single count supports this clone. This chain links TRBV19 with TRBJ1-5; TRBD1 is a possible D gene (6 bases). This CDR3 region has 13 residues. Trimming cost V 7 bases and J 7 bases, with 14 bases left between them. Germline CDR1 is LNHDA and CDR2 is SQIVND (reference sequence). In nucleotides, the CDR3 is TGTGCCAGTAAAGGGGGTCCTCGGCAGCCCCAGCATTTT. It is translated as CASKGGPRQPQHF.

The CDR3 loop is CASTRMNTEAFF. CDR3 coding DNA: TGTGCCAGCACCAGGATGAACACTGAAGCTTTCTTT. The chain uses TRBV6-6 and TRBJ1-1; D not certain. Trimming stripped 7 bases from V and 0 bases from J, with 6 bases between. This CDR3 contains 12 residues. Germline V gene lookup returns CDR1 MNHNY and CDR2 SVGAGI (reference sequence).

This clone was seen more than once but under ten times. V gene TRBV6-5 combines with J gene TRBJ1-1; the match to TRBD1 covers 7 bases. V lost 9 bases to trimming and J lost 4 bases; unmatched junction nucleotides: 8. CDR3 size: 13 residues. The V gene's germline CDR1 is MNHEY and CDR2 SVGAGI. In DNA, the CDR3 is TGTGCCAGTGGACGGCAGGGGGGCACTGAAGCTTTCTTT. Its protein is CASGRQGGTEAFF.

The rearrangement uses TRBV7-7 and TRBJ2-1; D call uncertain. This CDR3 comprises 13 residues. Germline lookup yields CDR1 SSHAT and CDR2 FNYEAQ (reference sequence). Trimming removed 1 base at V and 6 bases at J, with 7 bases between. The chain's CDR3 is CASSLGHANEQFF. Written as DNA, the CDR3 is TGTGCCAGCAGCTTAGGGCACGCCAATGAGCAGTTCTTC.

The V gene is TRBV12-2, the J gene TRBJ2-7; the table's D call, TRBD2, has no DNA check behind it. TRBV12-2 is a listed pseudogene. The CDR3 length is 18 residues. The CDR3: CASRSPLGTSGQTYEQYV. The CDR3 DNA sequence: TGTGCAAGTCGCTCTCCCCTGGGAACTAGCGGCCAGACCTACGAGCAGTACGTC.